This T cell receptor (beta chain) was sequenced for a study of neurological immune-mediated disorders. Study conclusions and caveats: HTLV-1-associated myelopathy showed the most TCR clonal expansion; multiple sclerosis the least, below healthy controls. When repertoires were grouped phylogenetically, those of 18 of 34 multiple sclerosis patients fell into one related-CDR3 cluster, a possible signature.

A note on this clonotype: Its antigen is unknown.

The cDNA was synthesized by means of template-switch 5'RACE, which was carried out with 10-nucleotide random UMIs. From the 5' RACE reads, TCRdb called clonotypes with MiXCR, one entry per CDR3 protein. Among over 50,000 distinct CDR3 sequences listed, more than 4.5% were seen once. Germline trimming cut 1 base from V and 4 bases from J; bases unmatched to any gene: 9. This CDR3 spans 17 amino acids. Per the germline V gene, CDR1 is MNHEY and CDR2 is SVGEGT. Unsorted libraries used 2 million PBMCs kept at -80 degrees C. The sequence derives from a human donor with multiple sclerosis. The donor label of this sample is uncertain. The chain employs TRBV6-2 or TRBV6-3 and TRBJ2-3; 9 positions match TRBD2. Sequenced material: PBMCs. CDR3 DNA sequence: TGTGCCAGCAGTTACTATATTAGCGGGGGATCCGCAGATACGCAGTATTTT. This encodes CASSYYISGGSADTQYF.